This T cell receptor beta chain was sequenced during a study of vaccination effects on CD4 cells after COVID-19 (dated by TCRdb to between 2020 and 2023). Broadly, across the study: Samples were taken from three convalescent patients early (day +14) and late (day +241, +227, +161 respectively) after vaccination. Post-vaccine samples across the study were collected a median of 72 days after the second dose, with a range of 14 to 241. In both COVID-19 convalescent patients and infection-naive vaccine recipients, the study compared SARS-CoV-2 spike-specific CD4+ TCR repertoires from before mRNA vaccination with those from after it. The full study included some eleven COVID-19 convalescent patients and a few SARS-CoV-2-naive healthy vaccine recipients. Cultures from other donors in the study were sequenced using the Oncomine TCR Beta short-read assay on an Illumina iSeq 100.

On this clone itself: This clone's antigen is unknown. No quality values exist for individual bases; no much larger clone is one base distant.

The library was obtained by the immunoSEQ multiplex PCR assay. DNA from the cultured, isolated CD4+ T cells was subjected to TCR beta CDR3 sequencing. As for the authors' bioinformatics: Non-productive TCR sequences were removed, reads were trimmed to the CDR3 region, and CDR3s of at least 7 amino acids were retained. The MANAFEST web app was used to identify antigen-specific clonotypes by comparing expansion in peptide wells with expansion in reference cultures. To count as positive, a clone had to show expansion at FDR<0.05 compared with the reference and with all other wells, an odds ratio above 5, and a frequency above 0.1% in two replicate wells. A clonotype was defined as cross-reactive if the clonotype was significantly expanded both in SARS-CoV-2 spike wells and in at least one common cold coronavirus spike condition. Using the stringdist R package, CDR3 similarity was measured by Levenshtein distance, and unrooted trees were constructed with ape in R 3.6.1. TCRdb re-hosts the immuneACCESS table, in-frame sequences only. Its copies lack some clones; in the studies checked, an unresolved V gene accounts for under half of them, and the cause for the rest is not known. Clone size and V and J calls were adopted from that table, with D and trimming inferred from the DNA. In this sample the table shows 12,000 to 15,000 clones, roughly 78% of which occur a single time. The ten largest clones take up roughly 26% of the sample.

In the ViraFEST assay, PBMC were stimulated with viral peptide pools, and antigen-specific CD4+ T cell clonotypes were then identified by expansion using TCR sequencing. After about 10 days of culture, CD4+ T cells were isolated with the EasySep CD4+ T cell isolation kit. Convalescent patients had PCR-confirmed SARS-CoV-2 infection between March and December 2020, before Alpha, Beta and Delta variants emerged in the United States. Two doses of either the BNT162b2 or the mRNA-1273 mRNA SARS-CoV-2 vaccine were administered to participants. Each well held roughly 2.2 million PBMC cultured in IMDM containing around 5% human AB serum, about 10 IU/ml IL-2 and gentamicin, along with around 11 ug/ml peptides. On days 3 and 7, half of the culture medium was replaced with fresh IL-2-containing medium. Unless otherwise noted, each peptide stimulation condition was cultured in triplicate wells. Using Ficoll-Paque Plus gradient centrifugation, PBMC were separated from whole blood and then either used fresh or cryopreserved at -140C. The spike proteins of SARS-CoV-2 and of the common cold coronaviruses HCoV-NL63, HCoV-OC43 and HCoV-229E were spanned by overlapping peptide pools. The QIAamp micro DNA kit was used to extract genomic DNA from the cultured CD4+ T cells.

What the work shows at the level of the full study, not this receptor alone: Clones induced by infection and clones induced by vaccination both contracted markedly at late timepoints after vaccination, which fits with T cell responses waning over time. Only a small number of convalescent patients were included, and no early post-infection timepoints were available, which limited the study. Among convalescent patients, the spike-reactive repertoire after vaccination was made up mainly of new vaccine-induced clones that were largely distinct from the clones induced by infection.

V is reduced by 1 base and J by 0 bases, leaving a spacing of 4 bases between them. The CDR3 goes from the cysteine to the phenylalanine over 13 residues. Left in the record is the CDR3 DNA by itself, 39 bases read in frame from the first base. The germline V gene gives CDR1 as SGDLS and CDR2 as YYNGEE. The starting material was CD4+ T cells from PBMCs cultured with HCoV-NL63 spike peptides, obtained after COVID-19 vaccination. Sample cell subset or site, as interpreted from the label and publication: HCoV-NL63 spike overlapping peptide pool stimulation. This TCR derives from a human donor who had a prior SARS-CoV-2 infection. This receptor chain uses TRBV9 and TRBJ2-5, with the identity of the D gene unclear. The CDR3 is CASSVRDQETQYF. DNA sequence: TGTGCCAGCAGCGTAAGAGACCAAGAGACCCAGTACTTC.